A single sample is the source of the 21 T cell receptor beta chains below, sequenced in a study of radiotherapy plus CTLA-4 blockade in lung cancer. Produced via immunoSEQ multiplex PCR; TCRdb's table is partial and in-frame only. The data show under 40,000 clones, roughly 70% seen once. Sequenced here: peripheral blood, sampled from a patient treated with radiotherapy plus ipilimumab. The source of these receptors is a human donor with non-small cell lung cancer who had stable disease on radiotherapy plus ipilimumab.

The rearrangement links TRBV7-6 to TRBJ2-7; D might be TRBD1 (5 bases). The CDR3 covers 14 residues. The V gene's germline CDR1 is SGHVS and CDR2 FNYEAQ. With 4 bases removed from V and 5 bases from J, the gap between germline ends came to 15 bases. As DNA, the CDR3 is TGTGCCAGCAGCTCCAGGGAAGGGTTCGACGAGCAGTACTTC. Its protein product is CASSSREGFDEQYF.

The chain has TRBV7-9 and TRBJ2-3; 8 bases align to TRBD1. Trimming cost V 1 base and J 2 bases; bases outside gene matches: 2. The CDR3 is 15 residues long. The germline gives CDR1 SEHNR, CDR2 FQNEAQ (reference sequence). In DNA, the CDR3 is TGTGCCAGCAGCTTAGGACAGGGGAACACAGATACGCAGTATTTT. This codes for CASSLGQGNTDTQYF.

As DNA, the CDR3 is TGTGCCAGCAGTAGCACGAGCCCCAGTATCTACGAGCAGTACTTC. Its protein product is CASSSTSPSIYEQYF. The chain couples TRBV27 to TRBJ2-7; no reliable D call. Germline V gives CDR1 MNHEY, CDR2 SMNVEV (reference sequence). This CDR3 is 15 amino acids long. The ends were cut back, 5 bases at V and 3 bases at J, with 17 bases in the middle.

This clone was recorded only once. This rearrangement joins TRBV7-8 to TRBJ2-7, with 9 bases fitting TRBD1. The ends lost 2 bases at V and 7 bases at J; junction bases unmatched: 6. Per germline, CDR1 SGHVS and CDR2 FQNEAQ. There are 14 residues in the CDR3. In DNA, the CDR3 is TGTGCCAGCAGCTTACTACAGGGGGCGCGGGAGCAGTACTTC. As protein: CASSLLQGAREQYF.

In DNA, the CDR3 is TGTGCCAGCAGCTTGGGGACAGGGAAATACGAGCAGTACTTC. It translates to CASSLGTGKYEQYF. V is TRBV11-3 and J is TRBJ2-7; 9 nucleotides line up with TRBD1. CDR1 SGHNT and CDR2 YENEEA come from the germline V gene. The CDR3 runs 14 residues. V gave up 3 bases and J gave up 4 bases; unmatched junction bases: 4.

The chain has TRBV5-1 and TRBJ2-1, with D perhaps assigned TRBD1 or TRBD2 (7 bases each). Germline CDR1 SGHRS, CDR2 YFSETQ. V was pared by 0 bases and J by 2 bases, with 12 bases between. There are 16 residues in the CDR3. The CDR3 sequence is CASSLEGGGAYNEQFF. Here the CDR3 DNA reads TGCGCCAGCAGCTTGGAGGGAGGGGGCGCCTACAATGAGCAGTTCTTC.

The chain carries TRBV5-1 and TRBJ2-7; the D gene is possibly TRBD1 (5 bases). Trimming stripped 1 base from V and 0 bases from J, with 8 bases between. The CDR3 covers 14 residues. The germline gives CDR1 SGHRS, CDR2 YFSETQ. This chain's CDR3 is CASSLLTASYEQYF. As DNA, the CDR3 is TGCGCCAGCAGCTTGTTGACAGCCTCCTACGAGCAGTACTTC.

V gene TRBV5-4 combines with J gene TRBJ2-5; 7 nucleotides align to TRBD1. The CDR3 has 14 residues. From germline, CDR1 is SGHNT and CDR2 YYREEE (reference sequence). Trimming removed 4 bases from V and 1 base from J; junction bases left unmatched: 4. The DNA for the CDR3 is TGTGCCAGCAGCCAAACAGGGGCCCAAGAGACCCAGTACTTC. This translates into CASSQTGAQETQYF.

This rearrangement joins TRBV11-3 to TRBJ2-7, with 10 nucleotides matching TRBD1. The CDR3 sequence is 15 residues long. With 0 bases clipped from V and 5 bases from J, the junction kept 4 bases outside the gene matches. Germline assignment: CDR1 SGHNT and CDR2 YENEEA. The CDR3 spells CASSLDGTGVHEQYF. CDR3 DNA: TGTGCCAGCAGCTTAGACGGGACAGGGGTCCACGAGCAGTACTTC.

The chain links TRBV28 to TRBJ1-5; no clear D. Trimming took 2 bases from V and 3 from J, leaving 5 bases between them. Germline V gene data show CDR1 as MDHEN and CDR2 as SYDVKM. The CDR3 length is 13 residues. The CDR3 sequence: CASSLRVNQPQHF. The CDR3 coding sequence is TGTGCCAGCAGTTTAAGGGTCAATCAGCCCCAGCATTTT.

V gene TRBV7-9 combines with J gene TRBJ2-2; 9 positions match TRBD1. CDR1 is SEHNR and CDR2 is FQNEAQ in the germline V gene (reference sequence). This CDR3 is built from 15 residues. V dropped 5 bases and J dropped 6; count of bases not matched to a gene: 7. In nucleotides, the CDR3 is TGTGCCAGCAGCAAACAGGGGGCCGTGGCCGGGGAGCTGTTTTTT. This gives the protein CASSKQGAVAGELFF.

This clone was observed once. V and J are TRBV11-3 and TRBJ2-2; D is unresolved. The germline gives CDR1 SGHNT, CDR2 YENEEA. The CDR3 consists of 15 residues. The V end was cut by 5 bases, the J end by 2 bases, with 12 bases between. In DNA form, the CDR3 reads TGTGCCAGCAGCCGGAAGTGGGCAAACACCGGGGAGCTGTTTTTT. Encoded protein: CASSRKWANTGELFF.

The chain is built from TRBV10-3 and TRBJ2-7; 13 bases line up with TRBD2. This CDR3 has 22 amino acids. Per germline, CDR1 ENHRY and CDR2 SYGVKD. J lost 3 bases, V lost 3 bases, and 23 bases had no gene match. The CDR3 is CAISDPTSTGSKRTSGSYEQYF. The CDR3 region has the DNA TGTGCCATCAGTGACCCAACATCAACAGGTTCGAAAAGGACTAGCGGGAGCTACGAGCAGTACTTC.

This chain links TRBV28 with TRBJ2-3, with D possibly being TRBD2 (6 bases). The CDR3 is 16 amino acids. Trimming cost V 2 bases and J 9 bases, with 21 bases left between them. Germline loops: CDR1 MDHEN, CDR2 SYDVKM. Written as DNA, the CDR3 is TGTGCCAGCAGTTTAGGGGGAGGCGGTACTAGCAAAACGCAGTATTTT. As protein: CASSLGGGGTSKTQYF.

V usage is TRBV28 and J usage is TRBJ2-1, with 9 bases lining up with TRBD1. V was pared by 7 bases and J by 2 bases, with 6 bases of the junction left unmatched. Germline lookup yields CDR1 MDHEN and CDR2 SYDVKM. CDR3 length: 15 residues. The CDR3 loop is CASTEQGAAYNEQFF. As DNA, the CDR3 is TGTGCCAGCACCGAACAGGGGGCAGCCTACAATGAGCAGTTCTTC.

This clone counts as medium-sized. The chain has TRBV19 and TRBJ2-3; the match to TRBD1 covers 7 bases. In germline, CDR1 is LNHDA, CDR2 SQIVND (reference sequence). V lost 6 bases and J lost 2; bases outside the gene matches: 5. The CDR3 spans 14 residues. The CDR3 coding sequence is TGTGCCAGTAGAAGACAGGGTACCACAGATACGCAGTATTTT. Its protein is CASRRQGTTDTQYF.

This rearrangement joins TRBV28 to TRBJ2-1; D gene unclear. V gave up 5 bases and J gave up 9 bases, with 11 bases separating them. Germline-derived CDR1 and CDR2 are MDHEN and SYDVKM. The CDR3 runs to 12 residues. The chain's CDR3 is CASSLTGGEQFF. Here the CDR3 DNA reads TGTGCCAGCAGTCTGACGGGCGGTGAGCAGTTCTTC.

This clone was detected only a few times. The J gene is TRBJ1-1, the V gene TRBV14; 7 bases fit TRBD1. This CDR3 comprises 14 residues. V was pared by 4 bases and J by 7 bases, with 9 bases of the junction left unmatched. CDR1 SGHDN and CDR2 FVKESK come from the germline V gene. CDR3 sequence reads: CASSPLEAGGEAFF. CDR3 nucleotides: TGTGCCAGCAGCCCCCTCGAGGCAGGGGGTGAAGCTTTCTTT.

The sample holds one count of this clone. The chain has TRBV5-6 and TRBJ2-3; 8 bases are shared with TRBD1. Germline V CDR1 and CDR2: SGHDT, YYEEEE. The V segment lost 1 base and the J segment 2 bases; nucleotides outside the gene matches: 9. There are 17 residues in the CDR3. Here the CDR3 reads CASSLWVSRGPTDTQYF. In DNA, the CDR3 is TGTGCCAGCAGCTTGTGGGTAAGCAGGGGGCCCACAGATACGCAGTATTTT.

This sequence joins TRBV4-2 and TRBJ2-5; 15 nucleotides match TRBD2. The end of the DNA is better explained by TRBJ2-7, so the J call may be wrong. The CDR3 loop spans 17 amino acids. Germline V gene sequence: CDR1 LGHNA, CDR2 YNFKEQ. CDR3 region: CASSLTGLAGGGSEQYF. CDR3 coding DNA: TGTGCCAGCAGCCTAACGGGACTAGCGGGAGGAGGTAGCGAGCAGTACTTC.

This chain links TRBV10-2 with TRBJ2-5; 8 nucleotides line up with TRBD1. This CDR3 is 16 amino acids long. Germline trimming cut 6 bases from V and 5 bases from J; bases unmatched to any gene: 14. The germline CDR1 and CDR2 sequences are WSHSY and SAAADI. The CDR3 here is CASRGRTGSSAETQYF. In DNA form, the CDR3 reads TGCGCCAGCAGGGGGAGGACAGGGTCGTCAGCGGAGACCCAGTACTTC.